The entry that follows covers one T cell receptor (beta chain) sequence. This table comes from immunoSEQ multiplex PCR, and its TCRdb copy is limited to in-frame clones, with some not included. The sample has approximately 87,000 clones, approximately 93% seen once. This sample stems from a study of control samples from healthy donors and cancer patients. Trimming removed 2 bases from V and 1 base from J, with 12 bases in between. Germline CDR1 and CDR2: SGDLS and YYNGEE. The CDR3 is 15 amino acids. The sequencing input was PBMCs. This TCR came from a woman in her 40s with lung cancer. The genes are TRBV9 and TRBJ1-1, with D perhaps TRBD1 (6 bases). The CDR3 loop is CASSVGTFSNTEAFF. The CDR3 DNA is TGTGCCAGCAGCGTGGGGACATTCTCGAACACTGAAGCTTTCTTT.